This T cell receptor beta chain was identified during a study of OX40 agonist ivuxolimab in advanced cancers. Study-wide background: As their treatment, patients were administered ivuxolimab, an agonistic anti-OX40 (CD134) antibody. Aged roughly 20 to 85 with a mean of 60 years, they were approximately 79% male.

Assay used: immunoSEQ multiplex PCR; TCRdb lists only in-frame clones, some missing. The top ten clones hold roughly 0.77% of a sample with about 58,000 clones, approximately 91% of them seen once. Baseline was the first blood sampling point, followed by cycle 4 day 1 and cycle 7 day 1. Germline CDR1 is SEHNR and CDR2 is FQNEAQ (reference sequence). Trimming removed 0 bases from V and 6 bases from J; junction bases left unmatched: 5. This CDR3 is built from 16 residues. This chain uses TRBV7-9 with TRBJ2-3; 11 bases align to TRBD2. This specimen was CD4+ or CD8+ T cells sorted from blood, taken in a trial of the OX40 agonist ivuxolimab. The receptor comes from an adult with an advanced solid tumor such as melanoma, head and neck, liver or kidney cancer. In DNA form, the CDR3 reads TGTGCCAGCAGCTTAGCGCTAGCGGGAGGAGTGGATACGCAGTATTTT. It translates to CASSLALAGGVDTQYF.